This T cell receptor beta chain emerged from a study of T cell repertoires in aging, cancer and after chemotherapy. Study background: Clear clonal overlap appeared across healthy donor samples taken over several months to years.

CDR3 length: 14 amino acids. Germline-derived CDR1 and CDR2 are MNHGY and SAAAGT. The V and J ends lost 7 bases and 8 bases respectively, with 18 bases between them. As concerns this clonotype: Its antigen is unidentified.

Rearranged V-D-J TRB sequences were amplified with a mixed TRB-A/B primer pool. Each CDR3 protein gets one entry after TCRdb re-called the multiplex PCR reads with MiXCR. The sample contains more than 15,000 distinct CDR3 sequences, 50% of which appear only once. Points from the study as a whole: The repertoire data cannot show anything about immunological memory following chemotherapy. Compared with age-matched healthy donors, untreated hematological or solid cancer patients showed higher blood TCR clonality. Healthy donors lost TCR diversity with age mainly through richness, cancer patients through richness and evenness.

Amplification of TCR beta used genomic DNA extracted from peripheral blood. V usage is TRBV6-8 and J usage is TRBJ1-3; possibly TRBD1 for D (6 bases). The sequence derives from a human donor in good health. The sequencing sample was made of blood. The CDR3, as DNA: TGTGCCAGCACCCGGACAGTGGCGGGGGACACCATATATTTT. Protein sequence: CASTRTVAGDTIYF.